This record concerns one T cell receptor (beta chain) sequence. The data are from a study of blood T cell repertoires in COVID-19. In the original analysis: Amplified reference gene primers provided the basis for estimating nucleated cell counts. TCRdb's table, derived via immunoSEQ multiplex PCR, lists solely in-frame clones and lacks some. V and J calls and clone size follow that table, whereas D and trimming were derived from the DNA. The top ten clones hold about 5% of a sample with 120,000 to 150,000 clones, around 80% of them seen once. V dropped 1 base and J dropped 1; count of bases not matched to a gene: 2. The CDR3 totals 15 residues. In germline, CDR1 is SGHTA, CDR2 FQGTGA.

The sequencing input was peripheral blood. The source of this sequence is a woman in her forties or fifties with acute or convalescent COVID-19. V and J are TRBV7-3 and TRBJ1-1, with TRBD1 matching 8 bases. CDR3 nucleotide sequence: TGTGCCAGCAGCTTAATGGGACAGGCGAACACTGAAGCTTTCTTT. Protein product: CASSLMGQANTEAFF.